Listed below are T cell receptor beta chains from one sample, sequenced in a study of T-cell memory formation after mild COVID-19. One entry per CDR3 protein results from TCRdb running MiXCR on the 5' RACE reads. The data contain roughly 7,000 distinct CDR3 sequences, about 54% of them singletons. Sequenced: PBMCs or a T cell subset sorted from them (not recorded which). The receptors here all came from an adult who had mild COVID-19 (a few samples of this study predate the infection). Cell type and time point are not known. Both conserved end residues are part of each CDR3. The order of the fields is V gene, J gene, D gene, clone size, CDR3 protein, CDR3 DNA. A D gene is named only where the DNA matches it firmly. Rows give clone size only sometimes, using once, few, many, or a class for an expanded clone.

V: TRBV5-1
J: TRBJ1-2
D: TRBD1
size: medium-sized
CDR3: CASSLGTGYGYTF
DNA: TGCGCCAGCAGCTTGGGGACAGGCTATGGCTACACCTTC

V: TRBV7-3
J: TRBJ1-2
D: -
size: medium-sized
CDR3: CASSQSRDGHGYTF
DNA: TGTGCCAGCAGCCAAAGCAGGGATGGGCATGGCTACACCTTC

V: TRBV4-1
J: TRBJ2-1
D: -
size: -
CDR3: CASSQFGAGEVEQFF
DNA: TGCGCCAGCAGCCAATTTGGGGCAGGGGAGGTTGAGCAGTTCTTC

V: TRBV5-1
J: TRBJ2-5
D: -
size: -
CDR3: CASSFGLQETQYF
DNA: TGCGCCAGCAGCTTTGGACTACAAGAGACCCAGTACTTC

V: TRBV5-1
J: TRBJ2-5
D: -
size: few
CDR3: CASSWRGTRQETQYF
DNA: TGCGCCAGCAGCTGGAGAGGGACGCGTCAAGAGACCCAGTACTTC

V: TRBV29-1
J: TRBJ2-1
D: -
size: -
CDR3: CSVESPRARTGEQFF
DNA: TGCAGCGTTGAATCCCCCCGCGCCCGCACGGGTGAGCAGTTCTTC

V: TRBV12-3/TRBV12-4
J: TRBJ2-7
D: -
size: -
CDR3: CASSLTRYYEQYF
DNA: TGTGCCAGCAGTCTTACAAGATACTACGAGCAGTACTTC

V: TRBV29-1
J: TRBJ2-1
D: TRBD1
size: once
CDR3: CSTGQDNEQFF
DNA: TGCAGCACGGGACAGGACAATGAGCAGTTCTTC

V: TRBV4-1
J: TRBJ2-5
D: TRBD2
size: -
CDR3: CASSHTGLAGQETQYF
DNA: TGCGCCAGCAGCCACACAGGTCTAGCGGGCCAAGAGACCCAGTACTTC

V: TRBV29-1
J: TRBJ1-5
D: -
size: medium-sized
CDR3: CSVGTEPQHF
DNA: TGCAGCGTAGGGACCGAACCCCAGCATTTT

V: TRBV12-3/TRBV12-4
J: TRBJ2-1
D: -
size: large
CDR3: CASRPRDSYNEQFF
DNA: TGTGCCAGCAGACCAAGGGACTCTTACAATGAGCAGTTCTTC

V: TRBV12-3/TRBV12-4
J: TRBJ2-3
D: -
size: medium-sized
CDR3: CASTRTALTDTQYF
DNA: TGTGCCAGCACTCGGACAGCGTTGACAGATACGCAGTATTTT

V: TRBV12-3/TRBV12-4
J: TRBJ2-5
D: TRBD2
size: -
CDR3: CASTLGAGEGTQYF
DNA: TGTGCCAGCACCCTTGGGGCGGGGGAGGGGACCCAGTACTTC

V: TRBV6-2/TRBV6-3
J: TRBJ1-5
D: TRBD1
size: medium-sized
CDR3: CASSYSGTGSDQPQHF
DNA: TGTGCCAGCAGTTACTCCGGGACAGGCTCCGATCAGCCCCAGCATTTT

V: TRBV20-1
J: TRBJ2-7
D: TRBD1
size: few
CDR3: CSASRDRVYEQYF
DNA: TGCAGTGCTAGTCGGGACAGGGTCTACGAGCAGTACTTC

V: TRBV20-1
J: TRBJ1-5
D: -
size: -
CDR3: CSARQHGDNQPQHF
DNA: TGCAGTGCAAGACAACATGGAGACAATCAGCCCCAGCATTTT

V: TRBV7-2
J: TRBJ2-5
D: TRBD2
size: -
CDR3: CASSSGGAPETQYF
DNA: TGTGCCAGCAGCTCCGGGGGGGCCCCAGAGACCCAGTACTTC

V: TRBV5-1
J: TRBJ1-1
D: -
size: -
CDR3: CASSLAGMNTEAFF
DNA: TGCGCCAGCAGCTTGGCAGGGATGAACACTGAAGCTTTCTTT

V: TRBV12-3/TRBV12-4
J: TRBJ1-1
D: -
size: -
CDR3: CASRRTASTEAFF
DNA: TGTGCCAGCAGGCGGACAGCTAGCACTGAAGCTTTCTTT

V: TRBV6-5
J: TRBJ2-1
D: TRBD1
size: medium-sized
CDR3: CASSYGDRAFNEQFF
DNA: TGTGCCAGCAGTTACGGGGACAGGGCTTTCAATGAGCAGTTCTTC

V: TRBV5-1
J: TRBJ1-5
D: TRBD1
size: medium-sized
CDR3: CASSFTGEQDQPQHF
DNA: TGCGCCAGCAGCTTTACAGGGGAGCAGGATCAGCCCCAGCATTTT

V: TRBV14
J: TRBJ1-1
D: -
size: medium-sized
CDR3: CASSQNHRGEAFF
DNA: TGTGCCAGCAGCCAAAATCATCGGGGGGAGGCTTTCTTT

V: TRBV7-2
J: TRBJ2-5
D: TRBD1
size: medium-sized
CDR3: CASSIDRGLWETQYF
DNA: TGTGCCAGCAGCATTGACAGGGGGCTCTGGGAGACCCAGTACTTC

V: TRBV2
J: TRBJ2-2
D: TRBD2
size: medium-sized
CDR3: CARRLAGSTGELFF
DNA: TGTGCCAGACGACTAGCGGGGAGCACCGGGGAGCTGTTTTTT

V: TRBV6-2/TRBV6-3
J: TRBJ2-2
D: TRBD1
size: medium-sized
CDR3: CASSPQPGQPNTGELFF
DNA: TGTGCCAGCAGTCCACAACCGGGACAGCCGAACACCGGGGAGCTGTTTTTT

V: TRBV10-1
J: TRBJ2-5
D: -
size: medium-sized
CDR3: CASSEDMGETQYF
DNA: TGCGCCAGCAGCGAAGACATGGGAGAGACCCAGTACTTC

V: TRBV29-1
J: TRBJ1-5
D: -
size: -
CDR3: CSVEDQGDPNQPQHF
DNA: TGCAGCGTTGAAGATCAAGGAGACCCCAATCAGCCCCAGCATTTT

V: TRBV30
J: TRBJ1-1
D: -
size: medium-sized
CDR3: CAWRVSGIEAFF
DNA: TGTGCCTGGAGGGTTTCTGGGATTGAAGCTTTCTTT

V: TRBV20-1
J: TRBJ1-6
D: TRBD1
size: -
CDR3: CSADEGQGRGGYSPLHF
DNA: TGCAGTGCTGACGAGGGACAGGGGAGAGGGGGATATTCACCCCTCCACTTT

V: TRBV29-1
J: TRBJ2-3
D: TRBD2
size: -
CDR3: CSLGLATDTQYF
DNA: TGCAGCTTAGGACTAGCGACAGATACGCAGTATTTT

V: TRBV3-1
J: TRBJ2-4
D: TRBD2
size: many
CDR3: CASSQTSGSWKNIQYF
DNA: TGTGCCAGCAGCCAAACTAGCGGAAGCTGGAAAAACATTCAGTACTTC

V: TRBV12-3/TRBV12-4
J: TRBJ2-5
D: -
size: -
CDR3: CASGQLQETQYF
DNA: TGTGCCAGCGGACAGCTCCAAGAGACCCAGTACTTC

V: TRBV6-5
J: TRBJ1-6
D: -
size: medium-sized
CDR3: CASSYRRAGYNSPLHF
DNA: TGTGCCAGCAGTTACCGACGGGCTGGCTATAATTCACCCCTCCACTTT

V: TRBV7-2
J: TRBJ2-5
D: -
size: -
CDR3: CASSRGVQETQYF
DNA: TGTGCCAGCAGTAGGGGGGTCCAAGAGACCCAGTACTTC

V: TRBV3-1
J: TRBJ2-1
D: TRBD2
size: -
CDR3: CASSHLAGEVNEQFF
DNA: TGTGCCAGCAGCCACTTAGCGGGGGAGGTCAATGAGCAGTTCTTC

V: TRBV20-1
J: TRBJ1-4
D: TRBD1
size: once
CDR3: CSARGSDRGFEKLFF
DNA: TGCAGTGCTAGGGGATCCGACAGGGGTTTTGAAAAACTGTTTTTT

V: TRBV15
J: TRBJ2-5
D: TRBD2
size: -
CDR3: CATSRGEGKMETQYF
DNA: TGTGCCACCAGCAGAGGGGAGGGGAAGATGGAGACCCAGTACTTC

V: TRBV10-1
J: TRBJ2-5
D: -
size: medium-sized
CDR3: CASSWYGTQETQYF
DNA: TGCGCCAGCAGTTGGTATGGGACACAAGAGACCCAGTACTTC

V: TRBV11-2
J: TRBJ2-1
D: TRBD2
size: medium-sized
CDR3: CASSPPTLAGWNEQFF
DNA: TGTGCCAGCAGCCCACCCACTCTAGCGGGGTGGAATGAGCAGTTCTTC

V: TRBV12-5
J: TRBJ1-4
D: -
size: many
CDR3: CASGLGETNEKLFF
DNA: TGTGCTAGTGGTTTGGGTGAGACTAATGAAAAACTGTTTTTT

V: TRBV20-1
J: TRBJ2-2
D: TRBD2
size: -
CDR3: CSVSGANTGELFF
DNA: TGCAGTGTTAGCGGGGCGAACACCGGGGAGCTGTTTTTT

V: TRBV7-6
J: TRBJ2-1
D: TRBD2
size: -
CDR3: CASSLHTGTSVYNEQFF
DNA: TGTGCCAGCAGCCTCCATACTGGGACTAGCGTGTACAATGAGCAGTTCTTC

V: TRBV6-5
J: TRBJ2-5
D: TRBD2
size: once
CDR3: CASSYYLAGGETQYF
DNA: TGTGCCAGCAGTTACTACCTAGCGGGGGGAGAGACCCAGTACTTC

V: TRBV12-3/TRBV12-4
J: TRBJ2-7
D: TRBD2
size: -
CDR3: CASSRGLAGEQYF
DNA: TGTGCCAGCAGTCGCGGGCTAGCGGGAGAGCAGTACTTC

V: TRBV19
J: TRBJ1-2
D: TRBD1
size: -
CDR3: CASSIPGQGTGYTF
DNA: TGTGCCAGTAGTATTCCCGGACAGGGCACTGGCTACACCTTC

V: TRBV5-1
J: TRBJ2-2
D: -
size: -
CDR3: CASRSGGGELFF
DNA: TGCGCCAGCAGAAGTGGCGGCGGGGAGCTGTTTTTT

V: TRBV6-2/TRBV6-3
J: TRBJ1-1
D: -
size: medium-sized
CDR3: CASSYNRAPTEAFF
DNA: TGTGCCAGCAGCTATAACAGGGCCCCAACTGAAGCTTTCTTT

V: TRBV10-3
J: TRBJ2-3
D: -
size: -
CDR3: CAIKGTGTDTQYF
DNA: TGTGCCATCAAGGGCACCGGCACAGATACGCAGTATTTT